The following is a T cell receptor beta chain sequence with its context. Its binding antigen is unknown. No per-base quality is available; no much larger clone lies one base away. The data are from a study of cytomegalovirus exposure and HLA in healthy donors (dated 2017 in TCRdb). At the level of the whole study: According to an earlier analysis of 587 of the donors, roughly 180 million T cells yielded 117 million unique TCR beta sequences and less than 300 Gb of sequence data. A separate validation cohort of roughly 130 different subjects was used in addition to the roughly 700-subject first cohort. All discovery cohort repertoires had been generated using a single sequencing platform. Of the roughly 390 genotyped donors, 75% to 85% were placed in the genetic ancestry cluster associated with self-reported Caucasian donors. The study aimed to test whether cataloging public T cell receptors could reveal signatures of past pathogen exposure. A later analysis re-examined previously published TCR beta repertoires from 600 to 700 donors and added high-resolution HLA genotyping to investigate patterns of TCR occurrence. Both class I and class II loci were covered by HLA typing, at four-digit resolution. The study combined high-throughput TCR immunosequencing, statistical association of individual TCRs with disease status, and machine learning to predict cytomegalovirus infection status. Among roughly 400 genotyped donors of the cohort, an average of roughly 230,000 unique TCR beta nucleotide sequences was sequenced per donor, of which 15% to 20% were non-productive. Donor age, sex, ethnicity and CMV serostatus were collected together with the repertoire data. Five DR-DQ haplotypes were handled as single units for association and clustering, since linkage in the cohort was strong. The number of typed donors differed by locus: about 620-640 for A, B, C, DRB1 and DQB1; some 500 for DQA1; 606 for DPA1; and about 470 for DPB1. Rather than using new phenotypic data, the later analysis identified candidate immune exposures from TCR beta sequences and from how often those sequences occurred across donors. The T cell repertoires of around 730 subjects were profiled by immunosequencing and related to cytomegalovirus serostatus. An earlier analysis of several hundred of the donors applied high-throughput TCR beta sequencing to assess whether each TCR beta V gene segment acted as functional or pseudogenic. About 310 gigabases of sequencing data and approximately 93 million unique TCR sequences were included in an early release covering several hundred HLA-typed donors. A later genetic analysis used genome-wide SNP genotypes for about three fifths of the 666 donors, treating that subset as a discovery cohort. Overall study outcomes, separate from this receptor: Presence/absence analyses assumed roughly uniform sequencing depth across donors, an assumption that may not hold. Correlated functional status among segregating V segments might be attributable to linkage disequilibrium, but an unknown experimental factor could not be ruled out. The classifier was reported to diagnose cytomegalovirus status with high specificity and sensitivity in both the original and validation cohorts. Because some donors lacked HLA typing at each locus, the association tests relied only on the typed subset. A total of 150 to 200 TCR beta chains were listed by the study as associated with cytomegalovirus. According to a later analysis, TCR association rates differed among HLA loci, with DRB1 alleles showing the most associated TCRs and HLA-C alleles showing the fewest. A later analysis found that HLA-associated TCR beta chains were more clonally expanded and had lower generation probabilities than equally common non-associated chains. While some public TCRs were present in many individuals, most TCR sequences turned up only very rarely across donors. Only TCR beta chains were sequenced in this cohort, and the absence of alpha or paired-chain data limited detectable features. Three of the identified cytomegalovirus-associated TCR beta chains were confirmed in vitro to be specific for cytomegalovirus antigens. According to a later analysis, parvovirus B19, influenza, CMV and Epstein-Barr virus appeared linked to several top co-occurrence clusters. At a false discovery rate of 0.05, a later analysis linked 15,000 to 20,000 TCR beta sequences to specific HLA alleles. For the cohort, immune exposure information was limited to CMV serostatus. The sequencing pipeline was judged likely to have produced a cluster of highly shared sequence variants as a technical artifact. An association between a missense DCLRE1C variant and V-gene and J-gene trimming of TCR beta chains was found in a later genetic analysis and replicated in an independent cohort. A further reported finding was that TCR beta sequences accurately predicted the HLA-A and HLA-B alleles for most subjects in the first cohort. When HLA alleles, especially DR and DQ, strongly co-occurred, attributing TCR associations to individual alleles was difficult. In an earlier analysis of 587 of the donors, most TCR beta V segments were observed in productive rearrangements about 90% or about 30% of the time, broadly matching IMGT annotations. The authors suggested that the approach could potentially be generalized to other disease states and immunological phenotypes. The earlier analysis of some 540 of the donors excluded 15 to 20 rarely observed V segments, including chromosome 9 orphons, because counts were too low. Compared with the roughly 700-donor mean, donors in an Asian-associated ancestry cluster had fewer N-insertions in productive TCRs, according to a later genetic analysis. A later analysis found that most CMV-associated TCR beta chains appeared HLA-restricted, with HLA associations seemingly driven largely by CMV exposure. Some IMGT-functional V segments, including TRBV6-2 and TRBV6-3, could not be distinguished by the 87-base-pair reads and were therefore excluded.

The library was obtained by the immunoSEQ multiplex PCR assay. For the multiplex PCR, a mixture combining 60 forward primers for TCR Vbeta segments and 13 reverse primers for TCR Jbeta segments was used. The CDR3 region of rearranged TCR beta genes was amplified from genomic DNA with a multiplex PCR assay. Amplified TCR beta libraries were sequenced as 87-base-pair reads on the Illumina HiSeq System. The study's processing was this. In a later analysis, around 80 million unique TCR beta chains were counted across the 500 to 850 repertoires, and around 11 million of these chains were shared by at least two donors. Raw reads were error-corrected and collapsed into unique sequences by a nearest-neighbor algorithm in which closely related sequences were merged to remove PCR and sequencing errors. V, D and J gene segments were assigned by aligning CDR3 sequences to IMGT reference sequences. Each retained sequence needed at least a six-nucleotide match to both a V gene segment and a J gene segment. Rearrangements were called productive when the CDR3 lacked stop codons and stayed in frame with V and J; all others were non-productive. Following IMGT convention, CDR3 was defined as the stretch from the second conserved V-encoded cysteine up to the conserved J-encoded phenylalanine. In an earlier analysis of 500 to 650 of the donors, sequences lacking an unambiguous match to a single V gene segment were excluded. In an earlier analysis of approximately 610 of the donors, V segments were called functional above 56.7% productive rearrangements and were called segregating when the between-donor standard deviation exceeded 5%. A statistical classification framework was built to diagnose cytomegalovirus status from the catalog of TCR beta chain sequences. In a later analysis, TCR nucleotide sequences were compared against IMGT/GENE-DB human TR gene sequences so that V and J genes could be assigned. The TCRdist pipeline was used in a later analysis to assign CDR3 sequences and most-parsimonious VDJ recombination scenarios. In a later analysis, each TCR beta chain was defined by its CDR3 amino acid sequence together with its V-gene family, and reads without a unique V-gene family were excluded. In a later analysis, around 650 highly shared, low-generation-probability nucleotide sequences were removed to address suspected cross-contamination and a sequencing artifact. In a later analysis, a clonal expansion index for each public chain was calculated from normalized within-repertoire ranks of inferred template counts. In a later analysis, generation probabilities were computed with a VDJ recombination model fitted to out-of-frame rearrangements, and the resulting probabilities were checked against IGoR. In a later analysis, TCR-TCR, TCR-HLA and TCR-CMV co-occurrence was scored with hypergeometric tests, and a repertoire-size bias correction was applied to TCR pairs. A later analysis estimated false discovery rates by permuting HLA or CMV assignments 20 times. A later analysis grouped co-occurring TCRs with DBSCAN, adding TCRdist sequence similarity when clustering within HLA-allele-positive subsets. Repertoires with fewer than 30,000 or more than 120,000 public chains were left out of co-occurrence clustering, as were about 5 repertoires with anomalous nucleotide sharing. The immuneACCESS repertoire file appears here via TCRdb, limited to in-frame rearrangements. These files lack a portion of the clones; in checked studies, under half of the deficit traces to unresolved V genes, and the cause of the others is not known. The V and J calls and clone size were taken over from that table, and D and trimming were inferred from the DNA. Recorded for this sample are 220,000 or so clones; approximately 80% of them occurred a single time. The ten most abundant clones make up 1.7% of the sample.

Reading the germline V gene gives CDR1 MDHEN and CDR2 SYDVKM. Unmatched junction bases come to 12, with V trimmed by 8 bases and J by 0 bases. From its cysteine to its phenylalanine, the CDR3 spans 18 amino acids. The retained sequence is limited to the CDR3, 54 bases, with the frame set at the first base. In total, more than 500 healthy bone marrow donors made up the cohort. At the time of sampling, all cohort members were nominally healthy, though unrecorded immune exposures were likely present. The donor was CMV seronegative and belonged to the group of several hundred seronegative cohort members. Every donor gave a peripheral blood sample, and the peripheral blood mononuclear cells from that sample were used for TCR beta sequencing. The Qiagen DNeasy Blood Extraction Kit was used to extract genomic DNA from the blood cell samples.

This sequence was found in a man aged 45-65 years in good health and CMV-seronegative. The chain uses TRBV28 and TRBJ2-6, with 8 central nucleotides matching TRBD1. Sequenced material: PBMCs. The base sequence is TGTGCCAGCCAGGACAGGGCCCACAGCAACTCTGGGGCCAACGTCCTGACTTTC. Its coded protein is CASQDRAHSNSGANVLTF.